The entry below gives a single T cell receptor beta chain sequence along with its context. Deep was the level at which the assay was run. Produced via immunoSEQ multiplex PCR; TCRdb's table is partial and in-frame only. The sample yields 2 million to 2.5 million clones, just over 90% seen once. These data come from a study of shared clonotypes between healthy human individuals. CDR1 is SGHRS, CDR2 YFSETQ, per germline. V lost 0 bases and J 7 bases, leaving 10 bases between the germline ends. The CDR3 runs 14 residues. V and J are TRBV5-1 and TRBJ2-2; the D is unclear. The specimen was naive CD4+ T cells from PBMCs. Subset here: CD45RA+ positively selected. The TCR comes from a man younger than 35 in good health. Some clones in this sample may be carry-over from other donors' samples. CDR3 sequence: CASSLARFGGELFF. The CDR3 nucleotides read TGCGCCAGCAGCTTGGCAAGGTTTGGCGGGGAGCTGTTTTTT.